This is a list of T cell receptor beta chains from one sample in a study of CD4 T cells in relation to SARS-CoV-2 and coronaviruses. Here immunoSEQ multiplex PCR was the method, and the copy in TCRdb shows in-frame clones only, minus some. The sample consists of roughly 57,000 clones, roughly 85% of them appearing once. Sample: memory CD4+ T cells from PBMCs. The source is a human donor in good health. The CDR3 runs from the conserved cysteine through the conserved F or W. Fields, in order: V gene, clone size, J gene, D gene, CDR3 protein, CDR3 DNA. A D gene is named only where the DNA matches it firmly. Size tells how often a clone was seen (once, few, many) or the class of an expanded clone, and some rows leave it out.

>TRBV7-9|.|TRBJ2-7|.
CASSSSGRSEQYF
TGTGCCAGCTCTTCGTCAGGGAGAAGCGAGCAGTACTTC
>TRBV4-2|once|TRBJ2-4|TRBD2
CASSQEIGLAENIQYF
TGTGCCAGCAGCCAAGAGATAGGACTAGCGGAAAACATTCAGTACTTC
>TRBV11-2|.|TRBJ1-1|TRBD1
CASSLGQGQVAFF
TGTGCCAGCAGCTTAGGACAGGGTCAAGTAGCTTTCTTT
>TRBV7-8|.|TRBJ2-7|.
CASSLVNEQYF
TGTGCCAGCAGCTTAGTTAACGAGCAGTACTTC
>TRBV9|.|TRBJ2-7|TRBD2
CASSAQPGTSGRRNEQYF
TGTGCCAGCAGCGCCCAGCCGGGGACTAGCGGGAGGCGGAACGAGCAGTACTTC
>TRBV28|.|TRBJ2-2|TRBD1
CASSQKTGIAGELFF
TGTGCCAGCAGTCAGAAGACAGGGATCGCCGGGGAGCTGTTTTTT
>TRBV29-1|.|TRBJ2-5|TRBD2
CSVALAGIQETQYF
TGCAGCGTTGCACTAGCGGGCATTCAAGAGACCCAGTACTTC
>TRBV4-1|.|TRBJ2-1|.
CASSHPVRSYNEQFF
TGCGCCAGCAGCCACCCCGTCAGGAGCTACAATGAGCAGTTCTTC
>TRBV27|.|TRBJ2-7|TRBD1
CASSPRTGSHEQYF
TGTGCCAGCAGTCCCAGGACAGGGAGCCACGAGCAGTACTTC
>TRBV18|.|TRBJ2-1|TRBD2
CASSVSGSYNEQFF
TGTGCCAGCTCAGTTAGCGGGAGCTACAATGAGCAGTTCTTC
>TRBV9|.|TRBJ2-7|.
CASSVASDSYEQYF
TGTGCCAGCAGCGTTGCTAGCGACTCCTACGAGCAGTACTTC
>TRBV4-2|.|TRBJ2-2|.
CASSLGHPNTGELFF
TGTGCCAGCAGCTTAGGACATCCGAACACCGGGGAGCTGTTTTTT
>TRBV2|.|TRBJ2-4|TRBD2
CASSEQAGGLIKNIQYF
TGTGCCAGCAGTGAGCAGGCGGGAGGGCTCATCAAAAACATTCAGTACTTC
>TRBV18|.|TRBJ2-5|.
CASSGTSQETQYF
TGTGCCAGCTCCGGGACGAGCCAAGAGACCCAGTACTTC
>TRBV18|.|TRBJ2-2|TRBD1
CASSPRAGGWRDTGELFF
TGTGCCAGCTCACCTCGTGCAGGGGGCTGGCGTGACACCGGGGAGCTGTTTTTT
>TRBV4-1|.|TRBJ2-7|.
CASSQDFVGGYEQYF
TGCGCCAGCAGCCAAGATTTCGTGGGAGGCTACGAGCAGTACTTC
>TRBV19|once|TRBJ2-7|.
CASSYGTKLSYEQYF
TGTGCCAGTTCCTACGGGACCAAACTTTCTTACGAGCAGTACTTC
>TRBV7-3|.|TRBJ2-1|.
CASSLDTSYNEQFF
TGTGCCAGCAGCTTAGACACTAGTTACAATGAGCAGTTCTTC
>TRBV28|.|TRBJ2-3|.
CASSGGRENTQYF
TGTGCCAGCAGTGGTGGGAGAGAGAATACGCAGTATTTT
>TRBV3-1/TRBV3-2|few|TRBJ2-2|.
CASSPHGGPNTGELFF
TGTGCCAGCAGTCCTCATGGAGGTCCCAACACCGGGGAGCTGTTTTTT
>TRBV9|once|TRBJ2-5|.
CASSVVPGQETQYF
TGTGCCAGCAGCGTAGTACCGGGGCAAGAGACCCAGTACTTC
>TRBV11-2|.|TRBJ1-2|.
CASSLQIGGIDGYTF
TGTGCCAGCAGCTTACAGATTGGAGGGATCGATGGCTACACCTTC
>TRBV4-1|.|TRBJ2-7|.
CASSASMGYEQYF
TGCGCCAGCAGCGCCTCAATGGGATACGAGCAGTACTTC
>TRBV5-1|.|TRBJ2-5|TRBD2
CASSLERRGGETQYF
TGCGCCAGCAGCCTAGAACGCCGGGGAGGGGAGACCCAGTACTTC
>TRBV30|.|TRBJ2-7|TRBD1
CAWSRDQGAAYEQYF
TGTGCCTGGAGCCGAGATCAGGGGGCCGCCTACGAGCAGTACTTC
>TRBV18|once|TRBJ1-2|.
CASSPDADSPGGYTF
TGTGCCAGCTCACCCGATGCGGACTCTCCTGGGGGCTACACCTTC
>TRBV12-3/TRBV12-4|.|TRBJ2-1|TRBD2
CASSFSGATQFF
TGTGCCAGCAGCTTCAGCGGGGCGACGCAGTTCTTC
>TRBV7-3|.|TRBJ2-1|TRBD2
CASSLGTSGRRDEQFF
TGTGCCAGCAGCTTAGGGACTAGCGGGAGGAGGGATGAGCAGTTCTTC
>TRBV6-5|.|TRBJ2-1|.
CASRSGTNNEQFF
TGTGCCAGCAGGTCCGGGACAAACAATGAGCAGTTCTTC